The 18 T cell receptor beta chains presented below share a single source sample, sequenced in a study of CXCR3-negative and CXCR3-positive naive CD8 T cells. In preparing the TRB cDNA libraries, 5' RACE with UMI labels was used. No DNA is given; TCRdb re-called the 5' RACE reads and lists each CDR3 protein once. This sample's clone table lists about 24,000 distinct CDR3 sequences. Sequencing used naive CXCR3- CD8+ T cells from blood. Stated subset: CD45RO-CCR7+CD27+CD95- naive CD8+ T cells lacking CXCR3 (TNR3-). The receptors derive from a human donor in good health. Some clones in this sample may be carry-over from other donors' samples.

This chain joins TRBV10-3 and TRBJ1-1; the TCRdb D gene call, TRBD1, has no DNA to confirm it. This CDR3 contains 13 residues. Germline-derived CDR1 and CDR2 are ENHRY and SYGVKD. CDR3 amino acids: CAIRGQDYTEAFF.

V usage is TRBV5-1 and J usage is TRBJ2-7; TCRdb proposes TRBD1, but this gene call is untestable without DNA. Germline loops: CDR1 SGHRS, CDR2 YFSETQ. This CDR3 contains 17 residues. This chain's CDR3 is CASSLVNRVPISDEQYF.

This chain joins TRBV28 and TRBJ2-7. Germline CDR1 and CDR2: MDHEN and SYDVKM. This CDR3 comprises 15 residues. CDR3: CASSPHIGLSYEQYF.

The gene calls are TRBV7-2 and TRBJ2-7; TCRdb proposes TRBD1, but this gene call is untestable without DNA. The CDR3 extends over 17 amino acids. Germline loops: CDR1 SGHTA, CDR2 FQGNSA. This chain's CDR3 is CASSANRGLLREETQYF.

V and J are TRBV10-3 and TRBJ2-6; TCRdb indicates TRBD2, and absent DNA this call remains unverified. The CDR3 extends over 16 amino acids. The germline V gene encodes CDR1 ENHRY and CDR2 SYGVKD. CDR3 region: CAISDLGDSGANVLTF.

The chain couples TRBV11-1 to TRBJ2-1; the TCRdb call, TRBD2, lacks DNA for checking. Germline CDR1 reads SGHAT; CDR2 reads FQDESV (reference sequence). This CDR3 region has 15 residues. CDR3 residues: CASSSLTRAYNEQFF.

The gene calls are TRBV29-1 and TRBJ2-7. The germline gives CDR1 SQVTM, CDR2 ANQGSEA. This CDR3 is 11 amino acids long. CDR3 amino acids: CSISGSNEQYF.

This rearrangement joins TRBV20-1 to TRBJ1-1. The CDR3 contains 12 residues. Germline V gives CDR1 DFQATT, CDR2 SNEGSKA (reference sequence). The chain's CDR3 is CSAREGSTEAFF.

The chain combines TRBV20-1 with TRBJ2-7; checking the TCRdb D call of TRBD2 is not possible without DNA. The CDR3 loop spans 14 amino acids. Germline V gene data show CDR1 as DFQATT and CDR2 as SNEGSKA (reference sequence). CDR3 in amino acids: CSARRLAGNYEQYF.

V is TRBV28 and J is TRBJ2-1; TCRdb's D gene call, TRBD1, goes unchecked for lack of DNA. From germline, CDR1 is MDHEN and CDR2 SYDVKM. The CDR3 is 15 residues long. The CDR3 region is CASSLRGGAQNEQFF. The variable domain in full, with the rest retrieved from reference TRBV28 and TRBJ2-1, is DVKVTQSSRYLVKRTGEKVFLECVQDMDHENMFWYRQDPGLGLRLIYFSYDVKMKEKGDIPEGYSVSREKKERFSLILESASTNQTSMYLCASSLRGGAQNEQFFGPGTRLTVL.

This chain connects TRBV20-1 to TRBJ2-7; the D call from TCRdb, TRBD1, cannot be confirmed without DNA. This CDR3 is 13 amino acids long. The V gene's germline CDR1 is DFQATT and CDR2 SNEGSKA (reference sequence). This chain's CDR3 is CSARFGHLYEQYF.

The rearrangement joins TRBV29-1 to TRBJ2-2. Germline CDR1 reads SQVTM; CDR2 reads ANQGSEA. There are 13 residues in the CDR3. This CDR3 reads CSFPGANTGELFF.

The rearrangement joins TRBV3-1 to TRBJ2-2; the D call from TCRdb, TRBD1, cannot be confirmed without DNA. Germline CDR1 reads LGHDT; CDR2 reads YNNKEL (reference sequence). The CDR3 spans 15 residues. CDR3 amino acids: CASSQETGGIGELFF.

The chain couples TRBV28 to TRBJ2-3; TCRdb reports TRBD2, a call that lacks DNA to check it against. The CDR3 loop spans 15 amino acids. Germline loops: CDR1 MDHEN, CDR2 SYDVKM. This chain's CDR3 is CANQTSGGATDTQYF.

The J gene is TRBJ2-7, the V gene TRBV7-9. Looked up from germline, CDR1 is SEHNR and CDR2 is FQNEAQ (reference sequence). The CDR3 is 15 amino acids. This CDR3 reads CASSPQWPNPYEQYF.

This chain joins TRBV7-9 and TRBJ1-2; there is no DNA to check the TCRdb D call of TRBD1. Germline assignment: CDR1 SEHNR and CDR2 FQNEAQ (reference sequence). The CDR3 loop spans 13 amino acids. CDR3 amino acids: CASELRQGRGYTF.

The CDR3: CASSLSRSYEQYF. This chain uses TRBV12-3 or TRBV12-4 with TRBJ2-7. The CDR3 is made up of 13 amino acids.

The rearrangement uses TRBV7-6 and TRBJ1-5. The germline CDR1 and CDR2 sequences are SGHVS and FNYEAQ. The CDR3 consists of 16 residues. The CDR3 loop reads CASSLAPGYSNQPQHF.